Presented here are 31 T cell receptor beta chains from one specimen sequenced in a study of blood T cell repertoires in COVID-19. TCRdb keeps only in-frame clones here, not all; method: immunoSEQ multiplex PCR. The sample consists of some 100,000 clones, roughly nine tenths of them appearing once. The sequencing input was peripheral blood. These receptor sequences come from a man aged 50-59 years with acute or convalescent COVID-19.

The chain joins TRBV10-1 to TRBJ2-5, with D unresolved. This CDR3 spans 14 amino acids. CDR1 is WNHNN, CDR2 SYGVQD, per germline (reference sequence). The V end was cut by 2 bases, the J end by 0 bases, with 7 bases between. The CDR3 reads CASSEVGDQETQYF. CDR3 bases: TGCGCCAGCAGTGAGGTCGGTGACCAAGAGACCCAGTACTTC.

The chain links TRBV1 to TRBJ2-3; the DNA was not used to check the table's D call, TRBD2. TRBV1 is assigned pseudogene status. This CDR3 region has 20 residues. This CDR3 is CTSSQEIQAATSGDRDTQYF. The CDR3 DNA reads TGCACCAGCAGCCAAGAGATCCAAGCCGCGACTAGCGGGGATAGGGATACGCAGTATTTT.

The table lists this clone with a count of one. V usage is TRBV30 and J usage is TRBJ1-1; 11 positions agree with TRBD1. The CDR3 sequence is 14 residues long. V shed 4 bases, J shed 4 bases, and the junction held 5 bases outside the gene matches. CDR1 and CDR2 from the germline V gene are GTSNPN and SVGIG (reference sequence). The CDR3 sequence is CAWKGDRGVTEAFF. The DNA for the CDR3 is TGTGCCTGGAAGGGGGACAGGGGGGTCACTGAAGCTTTCTTT.

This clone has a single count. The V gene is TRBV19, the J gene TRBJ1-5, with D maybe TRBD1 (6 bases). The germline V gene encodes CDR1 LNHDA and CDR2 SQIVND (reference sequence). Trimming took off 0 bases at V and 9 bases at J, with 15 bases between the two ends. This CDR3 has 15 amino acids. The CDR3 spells CASSIDGARGRPQHF. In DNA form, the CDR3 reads TGTGCCAGTAGTATAGATGGGGCCAGGGGTCGGCCCCAGCATTTT.

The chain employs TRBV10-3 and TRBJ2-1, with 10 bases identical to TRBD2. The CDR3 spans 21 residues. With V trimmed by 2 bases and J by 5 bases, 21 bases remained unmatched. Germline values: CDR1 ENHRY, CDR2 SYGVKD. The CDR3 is CAISERALRAGGSSGDNEQFF. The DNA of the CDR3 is TGTGCCATCAGTGAGAGGGCCCTTCGAGCGGGAGGGAGCTCCGGTGACAATGAGCAGTTCTTC.

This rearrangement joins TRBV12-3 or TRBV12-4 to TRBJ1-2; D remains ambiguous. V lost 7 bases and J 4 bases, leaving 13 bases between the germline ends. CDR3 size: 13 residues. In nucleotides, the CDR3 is TGTGCCAGCACCCTCGGGGTATTCTATGGCTACACCTTC. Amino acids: CASTLGVFYGYTF.

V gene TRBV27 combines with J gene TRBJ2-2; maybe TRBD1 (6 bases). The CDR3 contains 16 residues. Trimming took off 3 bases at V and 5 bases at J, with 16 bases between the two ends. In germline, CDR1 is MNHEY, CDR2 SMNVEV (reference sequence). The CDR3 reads CASSLGPTGYTGELFF. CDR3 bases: TGTGCCAGCAGTTTGGGCCCTACAGGGTATACCGGGGAGCTGTTTTTT.

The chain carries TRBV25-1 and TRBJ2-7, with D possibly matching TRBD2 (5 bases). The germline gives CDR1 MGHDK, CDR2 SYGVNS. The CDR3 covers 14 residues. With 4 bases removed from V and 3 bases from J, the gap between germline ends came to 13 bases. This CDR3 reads CASSAPRGGYEQYF. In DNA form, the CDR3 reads TGTGCCAGCAGTGCTCCCCGGGGTGGCTACGAGCAGTACTTC.

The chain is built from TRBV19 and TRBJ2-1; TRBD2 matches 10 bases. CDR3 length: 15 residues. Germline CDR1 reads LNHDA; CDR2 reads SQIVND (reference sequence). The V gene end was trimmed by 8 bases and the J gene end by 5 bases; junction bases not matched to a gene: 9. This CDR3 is CASCLRTSGNNEQFF. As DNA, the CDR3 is TGTGCCAGTTGCTTGAGGACTAGCGGAAACAATGAGCAGTTCTTC.

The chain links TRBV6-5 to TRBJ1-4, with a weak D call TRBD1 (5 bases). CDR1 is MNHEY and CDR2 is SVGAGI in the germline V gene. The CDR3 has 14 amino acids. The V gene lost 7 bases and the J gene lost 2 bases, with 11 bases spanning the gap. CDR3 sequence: CASTNGGTNEKLFF. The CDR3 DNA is TGTGCCAGCACTAACGGGGGGACTAATGAAAAACTGTTTTTT.

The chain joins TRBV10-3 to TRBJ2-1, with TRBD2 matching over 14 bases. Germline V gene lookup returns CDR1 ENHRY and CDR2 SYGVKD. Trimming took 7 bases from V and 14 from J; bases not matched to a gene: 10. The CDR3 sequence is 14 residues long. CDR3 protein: CAIKPGLAGVEEFF. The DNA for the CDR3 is TGTGCCATCAAGCCGGGACTAGCGGGAGTCGAGGAGTTCTTC.

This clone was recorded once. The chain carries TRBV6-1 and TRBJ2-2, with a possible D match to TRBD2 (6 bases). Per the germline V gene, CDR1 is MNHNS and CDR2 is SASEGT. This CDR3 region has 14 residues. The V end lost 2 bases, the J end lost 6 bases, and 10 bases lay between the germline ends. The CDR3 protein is CASSEWAGPGELFF. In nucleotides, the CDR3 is TGTGCCAGCAGTGAATGGGCGGGACCCGGGGAGCTGTTTTTT.

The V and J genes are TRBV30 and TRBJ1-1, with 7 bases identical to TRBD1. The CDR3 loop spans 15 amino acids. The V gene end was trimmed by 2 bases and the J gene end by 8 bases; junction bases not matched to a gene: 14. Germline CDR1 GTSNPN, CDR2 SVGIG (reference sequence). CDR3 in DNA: TGTGCCTGGAGTAACTACAGGGGACCCCTATCCGAAGCTTTCTTT. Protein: CAWSNYRGPLSEAFF.

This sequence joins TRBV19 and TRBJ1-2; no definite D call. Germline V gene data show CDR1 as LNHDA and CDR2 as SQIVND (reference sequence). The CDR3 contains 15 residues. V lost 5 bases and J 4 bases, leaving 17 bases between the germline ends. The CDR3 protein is CASSSTSGVSYGYTF. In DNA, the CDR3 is TGTGCCAGTAGTTCGACCAGCGGGGTTTCCTATGGCTACACCTTC.

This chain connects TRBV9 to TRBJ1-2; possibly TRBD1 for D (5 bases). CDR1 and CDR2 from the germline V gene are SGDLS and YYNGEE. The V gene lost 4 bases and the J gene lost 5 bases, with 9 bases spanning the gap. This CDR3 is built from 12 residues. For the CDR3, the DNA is TGTGCCAGCAGCAAAGACAGTTATGGCTACACCTTC. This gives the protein CASSKDSYGYTF.

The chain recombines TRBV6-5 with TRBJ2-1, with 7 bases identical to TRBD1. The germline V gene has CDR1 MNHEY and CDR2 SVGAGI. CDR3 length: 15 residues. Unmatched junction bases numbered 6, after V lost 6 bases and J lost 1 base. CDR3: CASSLGDRSYNEQFF. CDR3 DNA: TGTGCCAGCAGCCTGGGGGACAGATCCTACAATGAGCAGTTCTTC.

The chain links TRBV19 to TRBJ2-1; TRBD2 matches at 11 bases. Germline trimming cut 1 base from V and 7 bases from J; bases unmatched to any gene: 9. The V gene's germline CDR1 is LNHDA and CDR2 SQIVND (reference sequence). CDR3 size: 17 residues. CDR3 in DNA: TGTGCCAGTAGTATAGTACCCCGGGCTAGCGGGAGGAATGAGCAGTTCTTC. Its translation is CASSIVPRASGRNEQFF.

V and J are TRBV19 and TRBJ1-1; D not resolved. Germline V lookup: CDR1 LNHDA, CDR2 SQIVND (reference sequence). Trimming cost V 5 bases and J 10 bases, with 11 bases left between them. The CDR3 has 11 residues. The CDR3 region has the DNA TGTGCCAGTAGTGAGGAGTCTCGAGCTTTCTTT. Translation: CASSEESRAFF.

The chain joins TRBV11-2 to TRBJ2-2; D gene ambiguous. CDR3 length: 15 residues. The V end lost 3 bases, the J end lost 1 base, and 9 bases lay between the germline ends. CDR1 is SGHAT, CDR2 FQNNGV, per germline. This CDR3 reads CASSFATRNTGELFF. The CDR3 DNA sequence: TGTGCCAGCAGCTTTGCTACCCGGAACACCGGGGAGCTGTTTTTT.

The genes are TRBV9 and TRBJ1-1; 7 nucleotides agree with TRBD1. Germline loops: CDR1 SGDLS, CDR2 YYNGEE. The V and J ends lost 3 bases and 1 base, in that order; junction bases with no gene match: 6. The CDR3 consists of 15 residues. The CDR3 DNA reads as TGTGCCAGCAGCGGAACAGGGGTGCGGAACACTGAAGCTTTCTTT. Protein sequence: CASSGTGVRNTEAFF.

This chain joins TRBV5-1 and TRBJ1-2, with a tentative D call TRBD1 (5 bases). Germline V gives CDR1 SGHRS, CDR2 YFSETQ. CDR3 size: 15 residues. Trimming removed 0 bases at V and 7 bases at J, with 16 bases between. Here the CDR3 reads CASSLVWGEDGGYTF. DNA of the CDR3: TGCGCCAGCAGCTTGGTCTGGGGGGAAGATGGTGGCTACACCTTC.

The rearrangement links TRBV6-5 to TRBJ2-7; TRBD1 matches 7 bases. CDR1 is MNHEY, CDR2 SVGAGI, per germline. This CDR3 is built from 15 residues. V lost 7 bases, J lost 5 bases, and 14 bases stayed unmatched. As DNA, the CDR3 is TGTGCCAGCACCAGATCGACAGGGTTGATGAACGAGCAGTACTTC. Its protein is CASTRSTGLMNEQYF.

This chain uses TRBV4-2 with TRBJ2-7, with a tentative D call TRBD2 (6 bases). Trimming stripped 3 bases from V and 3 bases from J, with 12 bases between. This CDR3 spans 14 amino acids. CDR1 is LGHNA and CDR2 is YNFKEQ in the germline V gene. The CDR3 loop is CASSHLSDYYEQYF. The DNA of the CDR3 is TGTGCCAGCAGCCACCTATCGGACTACTACGAGCAGTACTTC.

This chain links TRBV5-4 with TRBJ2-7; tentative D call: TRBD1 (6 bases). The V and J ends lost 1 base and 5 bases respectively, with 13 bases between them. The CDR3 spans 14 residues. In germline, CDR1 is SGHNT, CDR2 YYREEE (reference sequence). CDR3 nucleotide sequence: TGTGCCAGCAGCTTGCCGGGACATGGCAACGAGCAGTACTTC. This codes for CASSLPGHGNEQYF.

The CDR3 loop reads CASSLGGLNYGYTF. The CDR3 DNA reads TGTGCCAGCAGCTTGGGCGGGCTTAACTATGGCTACACCTTC. The chain couples TRBV5-4 to TRBJ1-2; D not resolved. Trimming pared 0 bases from V and 1 base from J, leaving 7 bases between. CDR1 is SGHNT, CDR2 YYREEE, per germline (reference sequence). This CDR3 comprises 14 residues.

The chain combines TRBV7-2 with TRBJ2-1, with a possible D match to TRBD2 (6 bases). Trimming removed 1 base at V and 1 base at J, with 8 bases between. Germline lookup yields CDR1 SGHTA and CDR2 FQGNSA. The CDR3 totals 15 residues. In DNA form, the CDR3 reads TGTGCCAGCAGCTTAGGGGCGGGATCCTACAATGAGCAGTTCTTC. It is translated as CASSLGAGSYNEQFF.

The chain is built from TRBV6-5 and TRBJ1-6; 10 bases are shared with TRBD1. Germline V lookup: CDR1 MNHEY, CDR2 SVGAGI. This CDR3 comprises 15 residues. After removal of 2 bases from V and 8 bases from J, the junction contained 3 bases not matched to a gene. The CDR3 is CASSYRDRGYSPLHF. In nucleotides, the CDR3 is TGTGCCAGCAGTTACCGGGACAGGGGATATTCACCCCTCCACTTT.

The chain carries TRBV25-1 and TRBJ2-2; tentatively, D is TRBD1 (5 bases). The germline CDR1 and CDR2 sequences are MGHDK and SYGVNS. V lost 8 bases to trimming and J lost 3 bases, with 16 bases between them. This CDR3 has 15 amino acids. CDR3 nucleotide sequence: TGTGCCAGCCTCCAGGGTGCAGGATACACCGGGGAGCTGTTTTTT. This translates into CASLQGAGYTGELFF.

The CDR3: CASSDSGTVIVGNTIYF. The CDR3 nucleotides are TGTGCCAGTAGTGACTCCGGGACAGTCATTGTCGGAAACACCATATATTTT. The genes are TRBV19 and TRBJ1-3, with 7 bases aligning to TRBD1. CDR1 is LNHDA and CDR2 is SQIVND in the germline V gene (reference sequence). CDR3 size: 17 residues. The V and J ends lost 5 bases and 4 bases, in that order; junction bases with no gene match: 14. Combining the CDR3 with reference TRBV19 and TRBJ1-3 gives the whole variable domain DGGITQSPKYLFRKEGQNVTLSCEQNLNHDAMYWYRQDPGQGLRLIYYSQIVNDFQKGDIAEGYSVSREKKESFPLTVTSAQKNPTAFYLCASSDSGTVIVGNTIYFGEGSWLTVV.

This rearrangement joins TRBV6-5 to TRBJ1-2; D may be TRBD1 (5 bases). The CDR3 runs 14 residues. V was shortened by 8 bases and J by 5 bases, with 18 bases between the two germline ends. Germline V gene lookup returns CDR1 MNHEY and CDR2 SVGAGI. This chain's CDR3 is CASEDRGSLYGYTF. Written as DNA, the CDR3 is TGTGCCAGCGAAGATCGGGGGTCCCTATATGGCTACACCTTC.

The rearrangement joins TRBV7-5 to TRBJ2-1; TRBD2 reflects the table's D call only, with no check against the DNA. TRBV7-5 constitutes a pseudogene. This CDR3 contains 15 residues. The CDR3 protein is CARSSLAGVLNEQFF. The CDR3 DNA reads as TGTGCCAGAAGCTCCCTAGCGGGAGTCTTAAATGAGCAGTTCTTC.